Listed below are T cell receptor beta chains from one sample, sequenced in a study of cytomegalovirus exposure and HLA in healthy donors. TCRdb keeps only in-frame clones here, not all; method: immunoSEQ multiplex PCR. The sample contains around 220,000 clones, 83% of which appear only once. The sequenced sample was PBMCs. These receptors all come from a girl aged 10-17 years in good health and CMV-seronegative. CDR3s include the opening cysteine and the closing phenylalanine or tryptophan. A D gene is named only where the DNA matches it firmly. The size field is filled for only some rows; it gives once, few, many or a size class.

v_gene	abundance	d_gene	j_gene	CDR3nt	CDR3aa
TRBV11-1	.	.	TRBJ2-5	TGTGCCAGCAGCCCCCGGGACACCGTTTCCTTATCCCAAGAGACCCAGTACTTC	CASSPRDTVSLSQETQYF
TRBV19	.	.	TRBJ1-5	TGTGCCAGTAGCCGTCAGGGCCGCAATCAGCCCCAGCATTTT	CASSRQGRNQPQHF
TRBV18	few	.	TRBJ2-7	TGTGCCAGCTCACCTGCGACCTACGAGCAGTACTTC	CASSPATYEQYF
TRBV19	.	TRBD2	TRBJ2-2	TGTGCCAGTAGTCGGACTAGCGGGAGGAGGAACACCGGGGAGCTGTTTTTT	CASSRTSGRRNTGELFF
TRBV27	.	TRBD1	TRBJ2-7	TGTGCCAGCGGACGGGACAGCAGCTCCTACGAGCAGTACTTC	CASGRDSSSYEQYF
TRBV28	.	.	TRBJ2-5	TGTGCCAGCAGTTTATCGTCTGTCCAAGAGACCCAGTACTTC	CASSLSSVQETQYF
TRBV7-3	.	.	TRBJ2-1	TGTGCCAGCAGCTTAAAGGCAGGGTTGTACGGTGAGCAGTTCTTC	CASSLKAGLYGEQFF
TRBV7-8	.	TRBD2	TRBJ2-1	TGTGCCAGCAGCCCTCCGGGGGGTTCTAGCGGATACAATGAGCAGTTCTTC	CASSPPGGSSGYNEQFF
TRBV19	.	TRBD2	TRBJ2-7	TGTGCCAGTAGTATGTCCCCTAGCGGGGTCTACGAGCAGTACTTC	CASSMSPSGVYEQYF
TRBV18	.	.	TRBJ1-6	TGTGCCAGCTCACAAAAACCGCGTCGAGCGGGTATGGAAACCTATAATTCACCCCTCCACTTT	CASSQKPRRAGMETYNSPLHF